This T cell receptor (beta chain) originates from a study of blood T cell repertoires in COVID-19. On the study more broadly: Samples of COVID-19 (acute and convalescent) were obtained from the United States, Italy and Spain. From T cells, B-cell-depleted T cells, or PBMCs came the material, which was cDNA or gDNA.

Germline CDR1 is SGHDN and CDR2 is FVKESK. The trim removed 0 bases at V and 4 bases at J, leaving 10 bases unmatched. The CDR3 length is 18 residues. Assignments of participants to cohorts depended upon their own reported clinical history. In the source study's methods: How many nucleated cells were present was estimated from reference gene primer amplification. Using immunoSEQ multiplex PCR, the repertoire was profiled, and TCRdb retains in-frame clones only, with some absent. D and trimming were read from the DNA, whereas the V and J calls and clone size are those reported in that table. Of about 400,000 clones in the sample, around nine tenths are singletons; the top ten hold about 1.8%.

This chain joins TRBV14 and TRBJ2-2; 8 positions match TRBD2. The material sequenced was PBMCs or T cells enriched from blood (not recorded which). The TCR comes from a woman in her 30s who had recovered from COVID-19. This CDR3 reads CASSQDLSGGPRTGELFF. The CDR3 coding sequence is TGTGCCAGCAGCCAAGATCTTTCGGGAGGGCCACGCACCGGGGAGCTGTTTTTT.